These 14 T cell receptor beta chains share one sample of origin, sequenced in a study of control samples from healthy donors and cancer patients. Sequenced by immunoSEQ multiplex PCR; TCRdb stores in-frame clones only, minus some. Found here are some 95,000 clones, roughly 92% of them singletons; the top ten hold 3%. The material sequenced was blood. The source of these receptors is a human donor in good health. The donor label of this sample is uncertain.

A note on this clone: Other DNA sequences from this sample encode an identical CDR3 as well. The chain has TRBV5-1 and TRBJ1-2, with D possibly TRBD1 on 5 matching bases. The CDR3 consists of 14 residues. CDR1 and CDR2 (germline): SGHRS, YFSETQ. Trimming removed 4 bases at V and 8 bases at J, with 18 bases between. CDR3 bases: TGCGCCAGCAGCCCTTCGGGGGGACGGGGGGGCTACACCTTC. It encodes CASSPSGGRGGYTF.

This rearrangement joins TRBV12-3 or TRBV12-4 to TRBJ1-4; D perhaps matches TRBD1 (5 bases). The CDR3 loop spans 13 amino acids. V was cut by 6 bases and J by 7 bases, with 12 bases left in between. CDR3 in amino acids: CASSPRAGEKLFF. The CDR3 region has the DNA TGTGCCAGCAGCCCCAGGGCCGGTGAAAAACTGTTTTTT.

This clone appeared once. The gene calls are TRBV14 and TRBJ1-2; D remains unclear. This CDR3 comprises 13 residues. Germline CDR1 reads SGHDN; CDR2 reads FVKESK. With 6 bases removed from V and 7 bases from J, the gap between germline ends came to 15 bases. CDR3 protein: CASSPPGWSGYTF. In DNA, the CDR3 is TGTGCCAGCAGTCCCCCGGGGTGGAGTGGCTACACCTTC.

The chain combines TRBV15 with TRBJ2-2; D gene ambiguous. The CDR3 is made up of 13 amino acids. V was pared by 0 bases and J by 6 bases, with 5 bases between. Germline V gives CDR1 LNHNV, CDR2 YYDKDF (reference sequence). CDR3 nucleotides: TGTGCCACCAGCAGAGAGGCGGCCGGGGAGCTGTTTTTT. It codes for CATSREAAGELFF.

The chain recombines TRBV11-2 with TRBJ1-1; D perhaps matches TRBD1 (5 bases). Germline V gives CDR1 SGHAT, CDR2 FQNNGV. Deletions cut 4 bases from V and 7 bases from J, with 10 bases between. The CDR3 is made up of 12 amino acids. As DNA, the CDR3 is TGTGCCAGCAGCTCGGGGGGGTTTGAAGCTTTCTTT. Protein product: CASSSGGFEAFF.

In nucleotides, the CDR3 is TGTGCCAGCAGCTTAGGCCCAAAAGAGGGTACGCAGTATTTT. It codes for CASSLGPKEGTQYF. V is TRBV11-1 and J is TRBJ2-3, with TRBD2 as a possible D gene (5 bases). This CDR3 is built from 14 residues. Germline values: CDR1 SGHAT, CDR2 FQDESV (reference sequence). The V end was cut by 1 base, the J end by 8 bases, with 13 bases between.

The chain carries TRBV5-1 and TRBJ1-1; D is unresolved. Per the germline V gene, CDR1 is SGHRS and CDR2 is YFSETQ. V lost 2 bases and J 0 bases, leaving 8 bases between the germline ends. The length of the CDR3 is 14 residues. CDR3 nucleotides: TGCGCCAGCAGCTTACAGTTCATGAACACTGAAGCTTTCTTT. It yields the protein CASSLQFMNTEAFF.

The V and J genes are TRBV10-3 and TRBJ2-2, with D possibly TRBD2 on 6 matching bases. The CDR3 loop spans 15 amino acids. V lost 5 bases to trimming and J lost 4 bases, with 14 bases between them. Germline CDR1 reads ENHRY; CDR2 reads SYGVKD. CDR3 coding DNA: TGTGCCATCAGTAAAATAATGGGGGGCACCGGGGAGCTGTTTTTT. Protein: CAISKIMGGTGELFF.

This clone was found a few times. V gene TRBV7-9 combines with J gene TRBJ2-2; no reliable D call. This CDR3 comprises 13 residues. Germline CDR1 reads SEHNR; CDR2 reads FQNEAQ (reference sequence). V lost 5 bases, J lost 6 bases, and 10 bases lay in between. CDR3 protein: CASSLAGAGELFF. The CDR3 DNA is TGTGCCAGCAGCCTTGCCGGAGCCGGGGAGCTGTTTTTT.

This chain links TRBV5-3 with TRBJ2-7; 9 nucleotides line up with TRBD1. TRBV5-3 is marked as an open reading frame, function uncertain. This CDR3 has 15 amino acids. The V segment lost 4 bases and the J segment 6 bases; nucleotides outside the gene matches: 11. CDR3 in DNA: TGTGCCAGAAGCGCGGGACAGGGTCCTACGGTCGAGCAGTACTTC. Translation gives CARSAGQGPTVEQYF.

CDR3 sequence: CASSEWGASVNEQFF. CDR3 nucleotide sequence: TGTGCCAGCAGTGAGTGGGGGGCCTCGGTCAATGAGCAGTTCTTC. The J gene is TRBJ2-1, the V gene TRBV6-1, with D possibly called TRBD1 or TRBD2 (6 bases each). Germline assignment: CDR1 MNHNS and CDR2 SASEGT. There are 15 residues in the CDR3. Trimming removed 3 bases at V and 6 bases at J, with 15 bases between.

This clone has only one observation. The chain uses TRBV3-1 (or the pseudogene TRBV3-2) and TRBJ1-2; D uncertain. Per the germline V gene, CDR1 is LGHDT and CDR2 is YNNKEL (reference sequence). The CDR3 consists of 17 residues. Trimming cost V 4 bases and J 4 bases, with 22 bases left between them. CDR3 sequence: CASSRDEEGYSSYGYTF. The CDR3 nucleotides are TGTGCCAGCAGCCGTGATGAGGAGGGATACTCCAGCTATGGCTACACCTTC.

The chain joins TRBV29-1 to TRBJ1-1; D remains ambiguous. The CDR3 totals 15 residues. Germline V gives CDR1 SQVTM, CDR2 ANQGSEA. V was cut by 5 bases and J by 1 base, with 17 bases left in between. Written as DNA, the CDR3 is TGCAGCGTTTCCCTGAGGGTCGTAGGGAACACTGAAGCTTTCTTT. As protein: CSVSLRVVGNTEAFF.

This chain uses TRBV7-2 with TRBJ2-7; D is unclear. The ends were cut back, 0 bases at V and 4 bases at J, with 7 bases in the middle. CDR1 and CDR2 (germline): SGHTA, FQGNSA. The CDR3 is made up of 13 amino acids. The CDR3 DNA reads TGTGCCAGCAGCTTAGCGTTGGATTACGAGCAGTACGTC. It codes for CASSLALDYEQYV.